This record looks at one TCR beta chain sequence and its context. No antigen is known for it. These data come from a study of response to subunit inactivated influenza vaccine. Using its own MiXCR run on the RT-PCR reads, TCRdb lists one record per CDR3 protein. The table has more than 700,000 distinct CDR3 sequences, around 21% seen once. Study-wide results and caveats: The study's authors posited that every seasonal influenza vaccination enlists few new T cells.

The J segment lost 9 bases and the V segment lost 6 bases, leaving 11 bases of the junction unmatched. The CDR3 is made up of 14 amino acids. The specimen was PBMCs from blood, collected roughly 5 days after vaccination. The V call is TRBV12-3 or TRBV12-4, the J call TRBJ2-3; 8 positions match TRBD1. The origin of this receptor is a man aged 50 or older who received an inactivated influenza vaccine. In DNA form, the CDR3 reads TGTGCCAGCAGGGACAGGGCACGGTCAATCACGCAGTATTTT. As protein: CASRDRARSITQYF.